The rows below give T cell receptor beta chains drawn from one sample of a study of T-cell memory formation after mild COVID-19. From the 5' RACE reads, TCRdb called clonotypes with MiXCR, one entry per CDR3 protein. Of about 270,000 distinct CDR3 sequences listed, around 15% are singletons. The sequenced material came from PBMCs or a T cell subset sorted from them (not recorded which). Source of these receptors: a man between 18 and 35 years old who had mild COVID-19 (a few samples of this study predate the infection). Cell type and time point are not known. The CDR3 runs from the conserved cysteine through the conserved F or W. D genes are given only for firm matches. Some rows mark clone size as missing; the rest say once, few, many or name a class of expanded clone.

clone size: few; D gene: -; V gene: TRBV27; J gene: TRBJ2-7; CDR3 DNA: TGTGCCAGCGGGTCGATGGGGCCGATCTACGAGCAGTACTTC; CDR3 protein: CASGSMGPIYEQYF
clone size: -; D gene: -; V gene: TRBV27; J gene: TRBJ2-5; CDR3 DNA: TGTGCCAGCAGCAGTCGGGGCCTACGTGATACCCAGTACTTC; CDR3 protein: CASSSRGLRDTQYF
clone size: few; D gene: -; V gene: TRBV13; J gene: TRBJ2-7; CDR3 DNA: TGTGCCAGCAGCTTATCCGGAATGGGGCAGTACTTC; CDR3 protein: CASSLSGMGQYF
clone size: -; D gene: -; V gene: TRBV3-1; J gene: TRBJ2-5; CDR3 DNA: TGTGCCAGCAGCCAAGACTACCAAGAGACCCAGTACTTC; CDR3 protein: CASSQDYQETQYF
clone size: -; D gene: TRBD1; V gene: TRBV7-6; J gene: TRBJ2-1; CDR3 DNA: TGTGCCAGCAGCCTCCCCCCCGGGACAGGGGGACATGAGCAGTTCTTC; CDR3 protein: CASSLPPGTGGHEQFF
clone size: -; D gene: TRBD2; V gene: TRBV5-1; J gene: TRBJ2-3; CDR3 DNA: TGCGCCAGCAGCTTGGACCTAGCGGGGGCAACAGATACGCAGTATTTT; CDR3 protein: CASSLDLAGATDTQYF
clone size: -; D gene: TRBD2; V gene: TRBV29-1; J gene: TRBJ2-3; CDR3 DNA: TGCAGCGTTGATGGGGGGGGCACAGATACGCAGTATTTT; CDR3 protein: CSVDGGGTDTQYF
clone size: -; D gene: -; V gene: TRBV18; J gene: TRBJ1-3; CDR3 DNA: TGTGCCAGCTCACCCTCCAGGGATGGGACCACCATATATTTT; CDR3 protein: CASSPSRDGTTIYF
clone size: few; D gene: TRBD2; V gene: TRBV29-1; J gene: TRBJ2-1; CDR3 DNA: TGCAGCGTGTCACCCGGGAGGGGGGGAGATGAGCAGTTCTTC; CDR3 protein: CSVSPGRGGDEQFF
clone size: few; D gene: TRBD2; V gene: TRBV7-8; J gene: TRBJ2-5; CDR3 DNA: TGTGCCAGCAGAAACGCGGGACTAGCGGGGGGGCCGGAAGAGACCCAGTACTTC; CDR3 protein: CASRNAGLAGGPEETQYF
clone size: many; D gene: -; V gene: TRBV4-3; J gene: TRBJ1-4; CDR3 DNA: TGCGCCAGCAGCCTGAGATGGGGCAGACTTAATGAAAAACTGTTTTTT; CDR3 protein: CASSLRWGRLNEKLFF
clone size: few; D gene: -; V gene: TRBV7-6; J gene: TRBJ1-1; CDR3 DNA: TGTGCCAGCAGCCAGCGCATAACAGGGCAGAACACTGAAGCTTTCTTT; CDR3 protein: CASSQRITGQNTEAFF